This entry concerns a single T cell receptor beta chain. This record comes from a study of blood T cell repertoires in COVID-19. Overall study: Italy, Spain and the United States were the sources of the convalescent and acute COVID-19 samples.

From germline, CDR1 is MDHEN and CDR2 SYDVKM. This CDR3 spans 14 amino acids. V dropped 5 bases and J dropped 5 bases, with 15 bases sitting between them. Study processing details: Nucleated cell counts were estimated from reference gene primer amplification. Produced via immunoSEQ multiplex PCR; TCRdb's table is partial and in-frame only. That table is the source of V, J and clone size, and D and trimming were worked out from the DNA. The sample has about 98,000 clones, roughly 84% seen once; the top ten hold approximately 4.5%. Sequencing was carried out using peripheral blood. The chain joins TRBV28 to TRBJ1-1; tentatively, D is TRBD1 (6 bases). This receptor was obtained from a human donor in a cohort sampled during active COVID-19. CDR3 in DNA: TGTGCCAGCAGTCCGAACCCCCAGGGGACTGAAGCTTTCTTT. Encoded protein: CASSPNPQGTEAFF.